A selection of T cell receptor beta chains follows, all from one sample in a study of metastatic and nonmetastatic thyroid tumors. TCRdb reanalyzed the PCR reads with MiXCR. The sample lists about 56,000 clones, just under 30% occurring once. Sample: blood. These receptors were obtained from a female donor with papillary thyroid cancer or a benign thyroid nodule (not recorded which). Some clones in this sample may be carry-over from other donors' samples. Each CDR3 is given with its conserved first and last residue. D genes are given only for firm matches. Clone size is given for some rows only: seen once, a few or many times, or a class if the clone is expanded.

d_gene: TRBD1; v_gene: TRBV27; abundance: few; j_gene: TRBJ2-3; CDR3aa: CASTPWGRGGRGTDTQYF; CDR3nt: TGTGCCAGCACCCCCTGGGGGCGAGGGGGCCGGGGCACAGATACGCAGTATTTT
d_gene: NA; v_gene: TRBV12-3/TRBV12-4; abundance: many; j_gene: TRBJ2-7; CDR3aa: CASSVGWGSSYEQYF; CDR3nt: TGTGCCAGCAGTGTGGGGTGGGGGAGCTCCTACGAGCAGTACTTC
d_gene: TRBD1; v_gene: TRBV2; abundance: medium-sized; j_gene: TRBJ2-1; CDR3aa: CASNRQGADEQFF; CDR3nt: TGTGCCAGCAATAGGCAGGGGGCTGATGAGCAGTTCTTC
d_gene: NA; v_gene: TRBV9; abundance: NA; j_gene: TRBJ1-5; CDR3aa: CASSVGHHQPQHF; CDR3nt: TGTGCCAGCAGCGTAGGACACCATCAGCCCCAGCATTTT
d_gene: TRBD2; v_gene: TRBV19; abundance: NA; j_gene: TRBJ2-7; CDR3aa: CASSMLAGGPYEQYF; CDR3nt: TGTGCCAGTAGTATGTTAGCGGGAGGGCCGTACGAGCAGTACTTC
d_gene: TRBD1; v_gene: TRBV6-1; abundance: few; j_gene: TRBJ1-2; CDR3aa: CASRILSGTGYYGYTF; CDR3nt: TGTGCCAGCAGAATCCTTTCCGGGACAGGGTACTATGGCTACACCTTC
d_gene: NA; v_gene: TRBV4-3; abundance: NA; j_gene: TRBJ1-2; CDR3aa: CASSQGQEGYGYTF; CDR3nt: TGCGCCAGCAGCCAAGGACAGGAGGGCTATGGCTACACCTTC
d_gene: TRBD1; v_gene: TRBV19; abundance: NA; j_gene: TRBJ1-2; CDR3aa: CASSPRQGATNYGYTF; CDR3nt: TGTGCCAGTAGTCCACGACAGGGGGCCACTAACTATGGCTACACCTTC
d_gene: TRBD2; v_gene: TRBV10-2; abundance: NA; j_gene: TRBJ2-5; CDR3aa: CASSAGGGTQDF; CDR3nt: TGCGCGAGCAGTGCGGGGGGGGGGACCCAGGACTTC
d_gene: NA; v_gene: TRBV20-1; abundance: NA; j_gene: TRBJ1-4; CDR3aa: CSARDAADNNEKLFF; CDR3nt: TGCAGTGCTAGAGATGCGGCAGACAATAATGAAAAACTGTTTTTT
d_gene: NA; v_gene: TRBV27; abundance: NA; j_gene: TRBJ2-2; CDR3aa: CASSLGGTNTGELFF; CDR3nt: TGTGCCAGCAGTTTAGGGGGCACGAACACCGGGGAGCTGTTTTTT
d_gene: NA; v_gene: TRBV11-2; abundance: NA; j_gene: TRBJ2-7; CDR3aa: CASSLDQEYF; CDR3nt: TGTGCCAGCAGCTTAGATCAGGAGTACTTC
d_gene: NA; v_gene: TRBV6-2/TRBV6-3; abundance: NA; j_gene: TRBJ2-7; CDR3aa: CASSQDSNYEQYF; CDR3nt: TGTGCCAGCAGCCAGGACAGTAACTACGAGCAGTACTTC
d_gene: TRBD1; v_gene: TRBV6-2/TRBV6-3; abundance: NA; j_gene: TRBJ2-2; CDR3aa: CASKVLRDRVGTGELFF; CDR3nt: TGTGCCAGCAAGGTCCTGAGGGACAGGGTGGGCACCGGGGAGCTGTTTTTT
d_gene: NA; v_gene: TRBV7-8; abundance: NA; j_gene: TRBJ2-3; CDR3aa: CASWSNRDVADTQYF; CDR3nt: TGTGCCAGCTGGTCGAACAGGGATGTGGCAGATACGCAGTATTTT
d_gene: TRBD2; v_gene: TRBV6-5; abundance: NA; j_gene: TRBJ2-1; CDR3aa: CASSYPGLAGVYEQFF; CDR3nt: TGTGCCAGCAGTTACCCCGGTCTAGCGGGAGTATATGAGCAGTTCTTC
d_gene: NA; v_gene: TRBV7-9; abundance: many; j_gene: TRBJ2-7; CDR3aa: CASSSTPNYEQYF; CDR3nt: TGTGCCAGCAGCTCTACCCCGAACTACGAGCAGTACTTC
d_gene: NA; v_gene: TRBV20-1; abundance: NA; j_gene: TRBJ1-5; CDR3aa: CSARTASNQPQHF; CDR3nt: TGCAGTGCACGGACAGCTAGCAATCAGCCCCAGCATTTT
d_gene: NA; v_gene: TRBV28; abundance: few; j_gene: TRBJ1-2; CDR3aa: CASSFSGQLYGYTF; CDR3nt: TGTGCCAGCAGTTTCTCGGGACAACTCTATGGCTACACCTTC
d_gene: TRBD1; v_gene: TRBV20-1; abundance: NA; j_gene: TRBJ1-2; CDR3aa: CSASRTGLYGYTF; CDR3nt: TGCAGTGCTTCTAGGACAGGGCTCTATGGCTACACCTTC
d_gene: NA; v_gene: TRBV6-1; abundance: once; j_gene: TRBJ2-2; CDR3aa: CAICSWKGDTGELFF; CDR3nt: TGTGCCATCTGTAGCTGGAAGGGGGACACCGGGGAGCTGTTTTTT
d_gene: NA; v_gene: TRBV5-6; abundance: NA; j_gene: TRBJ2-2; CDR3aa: CASSLVIRQLETGELLF; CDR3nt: TGTGCCAGCAGCTTGGTTATCCGACAGCTAGAGACCGGGGAGCTGCTTTTT
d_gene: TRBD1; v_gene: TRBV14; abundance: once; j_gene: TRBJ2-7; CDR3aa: CASNRQGASEQYF; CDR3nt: TGTGCCAGCAATCGACAGGGGGCATCCGAGCAGTACTTC